Below, one TCR beta chain is given with its context. The target antigen is unknown. The data stem from a study of PD-1 blockade in classical Hodgkin lymphoma. Background on the study: Patients were dosed intravenously with nivolumab at 3 mg/kg every 2 weeks.

Only in-frame clones appear in the TCRdb table, and some are missing; sequencing was by immunoSEQ multiplex PCR. The sample yields about 85,000 clones, nearly 95% seen once. Broader study findings: By C4D1 there was a significant rise in CD4+ TCR diversity but not in CD8+ TCR diversity. Newly diagnosed patients reportedly trailed healthy donors in baseline TCR diversity.

Every patient had relapsed following autologous stem cell transplantation, and cohorts differed in brentuximab vedotin exposure. V was clipped by 4 bases and J by 6 bases, with 16 bases between them. The CDR3 consists of 13 residues. CDR1 and CDR2 (germline): GTSNPN, SVGIG (reference sequence). The sequenced sample was peripheral blood mononuclear cells (PBMCs), obtained before the second cycle of nivolumab. The TCR originated in a human donor with classical Hodgkin lymphoma. V is TRBV30 and J is TRBJ2-7; D is unclear. CDR3 bases: TGTGCCTGGACCCTTGGGATTTTAGGCGAGCAGTACTTC. Its protein product is CAWTLGILGEQYF.